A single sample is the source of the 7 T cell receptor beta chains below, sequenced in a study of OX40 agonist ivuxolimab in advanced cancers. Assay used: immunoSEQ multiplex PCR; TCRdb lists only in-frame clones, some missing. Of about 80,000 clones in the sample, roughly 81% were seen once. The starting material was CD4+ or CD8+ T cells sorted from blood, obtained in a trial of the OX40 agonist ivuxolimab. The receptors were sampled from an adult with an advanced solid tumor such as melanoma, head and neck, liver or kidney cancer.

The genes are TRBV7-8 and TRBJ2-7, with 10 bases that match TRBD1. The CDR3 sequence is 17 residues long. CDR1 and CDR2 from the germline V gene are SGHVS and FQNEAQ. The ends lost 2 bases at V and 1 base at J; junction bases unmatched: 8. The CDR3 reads CASSLRIPGQGSYEQYF. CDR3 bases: TGTGCCAGCAGCTTAAGAATACCGGGACAGGGGTCCTACGAGCAGTACTTC.

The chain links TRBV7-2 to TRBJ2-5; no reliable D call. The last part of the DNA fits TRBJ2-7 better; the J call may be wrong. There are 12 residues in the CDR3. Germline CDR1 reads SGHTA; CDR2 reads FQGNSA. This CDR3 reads CASSQSVYEQYF. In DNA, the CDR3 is TGTGCCAGCAGCCAGTCCGTGTACGAGCAGTACTTC.

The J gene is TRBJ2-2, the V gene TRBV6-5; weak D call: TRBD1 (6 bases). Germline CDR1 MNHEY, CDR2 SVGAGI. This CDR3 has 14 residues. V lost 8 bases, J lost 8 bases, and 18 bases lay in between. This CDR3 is CASRYRDFRGELFF. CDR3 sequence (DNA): TGTGCCAGCCGCTACAGGGATTTCAGAGGGGAGCTGTTTTTT.

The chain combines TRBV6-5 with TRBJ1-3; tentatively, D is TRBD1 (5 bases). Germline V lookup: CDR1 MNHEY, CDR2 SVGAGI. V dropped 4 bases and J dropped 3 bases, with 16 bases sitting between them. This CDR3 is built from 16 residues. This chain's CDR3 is CASSSPGEKGGNTIYF. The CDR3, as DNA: TGTGCCAGCAGTTCCCCGGGGGAAAAGGGTGGAAACACCATATATTTT.

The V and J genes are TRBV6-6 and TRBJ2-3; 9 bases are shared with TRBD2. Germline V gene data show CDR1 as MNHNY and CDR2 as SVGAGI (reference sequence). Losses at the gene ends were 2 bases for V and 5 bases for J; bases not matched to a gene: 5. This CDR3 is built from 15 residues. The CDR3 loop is CASSYTASGEDTQYF. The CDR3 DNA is TGTGCCAGCAGTTACACGGCTAGCGGGGAAGATACGCAGTATTTT.

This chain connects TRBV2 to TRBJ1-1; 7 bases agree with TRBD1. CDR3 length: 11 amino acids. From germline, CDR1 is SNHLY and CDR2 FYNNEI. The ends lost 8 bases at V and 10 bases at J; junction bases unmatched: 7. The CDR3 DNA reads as TGTGCCAGCGGGCCAGGGGGTAGAGCTTTCTTT. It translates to CASGPGGRAFF.

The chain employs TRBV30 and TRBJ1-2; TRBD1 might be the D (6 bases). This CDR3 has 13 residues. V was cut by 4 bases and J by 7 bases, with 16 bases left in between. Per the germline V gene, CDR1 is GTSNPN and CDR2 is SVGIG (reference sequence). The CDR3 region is CAWILQGYGGYTF. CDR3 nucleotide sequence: TGTGCCTGGATTCTACAGGGATACGGTGGCTACACCTTC.